The entry below gives a single T cell receptor beta chain sequence along with its context. This sample stems from a study of OX40 agonist ivuxolimab in advanced cancers. Data came from immunoSEQ multiplex PCR; TCRdb stores just in-frame clones and leaves some out. Of around 56,000 clones in the sample, nearly 90% are singletons; the top ten hold roughly 10%. J lost 10 bases, V lost 2 bases, and 10 bases had no gene match. The CDR3 loop spans 14 amino acids. Looked up from germline, CDR1 is MNHNS and CDR2 is SASEGT. The chain couples TRBV6-1 to TRBJ1-1, with 7 bases that match TRBD1. The source material was CD4+ or CD8+ T cells sorted from blood, sampled in a trial of the OX40 agonist ivuxolimab. The TCR was taken from an adult with an advanced solid tumor such as melanoma, head and neck, liver or kidney cancer. This CDR3 reads CASSESWGQGGAFF. The CDR3 coding sequence is TGTGCCAGCAGTGAATCTTGGGGCCAGGGGGGAGCTTTCTTT.